A selection of T cell receptor beta chains follows, all from one sample in a study of blood T cell repertoires in COVID-19. Using immunoSEQ multiplex PCR, the repertoire was profiled, and TCRdb retains in-frame clones only, with some absent. The sample yields 80,000 to 100,000 clones, roughly 80% seen once. The sequenced material came from peripheral blood. These receptors all come from a woman in her 70s with acute or convalescent COVID-19. Both conserved end residues are part of each CDR3. The D gene is left open where the match is weak. Clone size appears in some rows only: once, few, many, or a class for an expanded clone.

-,TRBJ1-5,TRBD1,TRBV6-4,TGTGCCAGCAGTCGGACAGGGAATCAGCCCCAGCATTTT,CASSRTGNQPQHF
once,TRBJ2-1,-,TRBV2,TGTGCCACTACCTCTCCGGGCAATGAGCAGTTCTTC,CATTSPGNEQFF
-,TRBJ2-7,-,TRBV14,TGTGCCAGCAGCCAAGTTCAGGGCTTTAGCTCCTACGAGCAGTACTTC,CASSQVQGFSSYEQYF
-,TRBJ2-1,TRBD2,TRBV5-1,TGCGCCAGCAGCCCGGGACTAGCGTTTTACAATGAGCAGTTCTTC,CASSPGLAFYNEQFF
few,TRBJ1-5,TRBD1,TRBV6-1,TGTGCCAGCAGTGATAGGGGCAGGGGGCGAAGTCAGCCCCAGCATTTT,CASSDRGRGRSQPQHF
many,TRBJ1-1,-,TRBV29-1,TGCAGCGTTTTAGGGGGGGCCTTCGCCACTGAAGCTTTCTTT,CSVLGGAFATEAFF
-,TRBJ2-7,TRBD1,TRBV19,TGTGCCAGCCGGGCCGGGACAGACCCTTTCTACGAGCAGTACTTC,CASRAGTDPFYEQYF
once,TRBJ1-1,-,TRBV11-1,TGTGCCAGCAGCTTAGAAACAGGACGGACTGAAGCTTTCTTT,CASSLETGRTEAFF
few,TRBJ2-1,-,TRBV29-1,TGCAGCGCCATCAGGGGTCCAAATGAGCAGTTCTTC,CSAIRGPNEQFF
-,TRBJ1-1,-,TRBV19,TGTGCCAGTCGCTTGTCAGGGAGGACTGAAGCTTTCTTT,CASRLSGRTEAFF
once,TRBJ2-3,TRBD2,TRBV28,TGTGCCAGCAGTATAGGGGACTACACAGATACGCAGTATTTT,CASSIGDYTDTQYF
-,TRBJ1-3,-,TRBV4-2,TGTGCCAGCAGCCAATTACAGATGGGCTCTGGAAACACCATATATTTT,CASSQLQMGSGNTIYF
-,TRBJ1-2,TRBD1,TRBV5-1,TGCGCCAGCAGCTTGGAGGGGGCACGAGGCTACACCTTC,CASSLEGARGYTF
-,TRBJ2-7,TRBD2,TRBV4-1,TGCGCCAGCAGCCAGGGACTAGCGGCCTCCTACGAGCAGTACTTC,CASSQGLAASYEQYF
-,TRBJ1-6,-,TRBV7-8,TGTGCCAGCAGCTTAGCAGGGGCGTATAATTCACCCCTCCACTTT,CASSLAGAYNSPLHF
few,TRBJ2-7,TRBD1,TRBV7-9,TGTGCCAGCAGTTCAACCGGGACAGTGGGCGAGCAGTACTTC,CASSSTGTVGEQYF
-,TRBJ2-1,-,TRBV30,TGTGCCCGTAGAGCGGGTCCTGAGCAGTTCTTC,CARRAGPEQFF
-,TRBJ2-1,-,TRBV2,TGTGCCAGCGGACTTTACAATGAGCAGTTCTTC,CASGLYNEQFF
-,TRBJ1-4,-,TRBV28,TGTGCCAGCAGTCCTACTGGGGGGGCTAATGAAAAACTGTTTTTT,CASSPTGGANEKLFF
-,TRBJ2-2,TRBD2,TRBV16,TGTGCCAGCAGCCAAGAGCGGGAGCTAACCGGGGAGCTGTTTTTT,CASSQERELTGELFF
-,TRBJ2-5,TRBD2,TRBV12-5,TGTGCTAGTGGTTTGTCTGCGGGAGCCGGAGAGACCCAGTACTTC,CASGLSAGAGETQYF
-,TRBJ1-6,-,TRBV5-8,TGTGCCAGCAGCTTGTACTCCCTCCACTTT,CASSLYSLHF
-,TRBJ1-5,-,TRBV9,TGTGCCAGCAGCGTAGTCAGGGACAATCAGCCCCAGCATTTT,CASSVVRDNQPQHF
-,TRBJ1-2,-,TRBV5-4,TGTGCCAGCAGCTTGAGGCGCTCACAGGGCGGCTATGGCTACACCTTC,CASSLRRSQGGYGYTF
-,TRBJ1-2,-,TRBV19,TGTGCCAGTAGAAGATTACGACTGGACCTCGGGGACTATGGCTACACCTTC,CASRRLRLDLGDYGYTF
-,TRBJ1-1,TRBD1,TRBV4-2,TGTGCCAGCAGCCAAGCTCGACAGGGGGGTTTGGCTTTCTTT,CASSQARQGGLAFF
-,TRBJ1-1,-,TRBV30,TGTGCCTGGAGTCTAAAACAGGGTTTGCTCACTGAAGCTTTCTTT,CAWSLKQGLLTEAFF
-,TRBJ2-1,-,TRBV6-5,TGTGCCAGCAGTCCGCAAAGGGGGGGTAGTGAGCAGTTCTTC,CASSPQRGGSEQFF
-,TRBJ1-1,TRBD1,TRBV5-5,TGTGCCAGCAGCTTTTCTTTGGGGGACAGGGGGCATGCTGAAGCTTTCTTT,CASSFSLGDRGHAEAFF
few,TRBJ1-6,TRBD1,TRBV5-4,TGTGCCAGCAGCTTGGGGCCAGGGGGGTATGGTTCACCCCTCCACTTT,CASSLGPGGYGSPLHF
-,TRBJ1-1,-,TRBV28,TGTGCCAGCAGTACAAGACAGGTGCTGAACACTGAAGCTTTCTTT,CASSTRQVLNTEAFF
-,TRBJ1-2,TRBD1,TRBV7-2,TGTGCCAGCAGCGTGGGGACAGGGGGCGGCTACACCTTC,CASSVGTGGGYTF
-,TRBJ2-7,TRBD1,TRBV6-2/TRBV6-3,TGTGCCAGCAGTTCCCCCGGGACAGGGCGAAGGGAGCAGTACTTC,CASSSPGTGRREQYF
-,TRBJ2-4,-,TRBV28,TGTGCCAGCAGCTCGTCGGGGGAGATTAACATTCAGTACTTC,CASSSSGEINIQYF
-,TRBJ2-7,-,TRBV12-3/TRBV12-4,TGTGCCAGCAGCATCAGGGTTGGCGAGCAGTACTTC,CASSIRVGEQYF
-,TRBJ2-1,-,TRBV3-1/TRBV3-2,TGTGCCAGCAGCCAAGCGGGTTACTACAATGAGCAGTTCTTC,CASSQAGYYNEQFF
few,TRBJ1-5,-,TRBV9,TGTGCCAGCAGCGTAGGACATAGCAATCAGCCCCAGCATTTT,CASSVGHSNQPQHF
once,TRBJ2-7,-,TRBV4-3,TGCGCCAGCAGCCAAGTTCGGGGGTGGATGGACGAGCAGTACTTC,CASSQVRGWMDEQYF
-,TRBJ1-5,-,TRBV7-2,TGTGCCAGCAGCCTCTGGGCAGGCAATCAGCCCCAGCATTTT,CASSLWAGNQPQHF
-,TRBJ1-5,TRBD1,TRBV7-3,TGTGCCAGCAGCTCAAGCCCGTGGGACAGGATCAATCAGCCCCAGCATTTT,CASSSSPWDRINQPQHF
-,TRBJ1-2,-,TRBV28,TGTGCCAGCAGTTTACGTAGTCCCACAGGGCGTACCTATGGCTACACCTTC,CASSLRSPTGRTYGYTF
few,TRBJ1-5,-,TRBV6-1,TGTGCCAGCAGTGAAGCGGCGACAGCTTATCAGCCCCAGCATTTT,CASSEAATAYQPQHF